This is a list of T cell receptor beta chains from one sample in a study of blood T cell repertoires in COVID-19. Data came from immunoSEQ multiplex PCR; TCRdb stores just in-frame clones and leaves some out. The sample includes hundreds of thousands of clones, around 91% of them seen just once. Sequencing was done on a sample of peripheral blood. These receptors all come from a woman between 40 and 50 years old with COVID-19, enrolled during active disease. The CDR3 runs from the conserved cysteine through the conserved F or W. A D gene is named only where the DNA matches it firmly. Clone size appears in some rows only: once, few, many, or a class for an expanded clone.

V gene	clone size	J gene	D gene	CDR3 protein	CDR3 DNA
TRBV18	NA	TRBJ1-2	NA	CASSPDRLVPDGYTF	TGTGCCAGCTCACCGGACAGATTAGTACCGGATGGCTACACCTTC
TRBV9	NA	TRBJ1-6	NA	CASSVGGDLANSPLHF	TGTGCCAGCAGCGTAGGGGGGGATTTGGCGAATTCACCCCTCCACTTT
TRBV5-4	NA	TRBJ1-1	NA	CASSLGGSANTEAFF	TGTGCCAGCAGCTTAGGGGGATCAGCGAACACTGAAGCTTTCTTT
TRBV19	NA	TRBJ2-5	NA	CASSRGQETQYF	TGTGCCAGTAGTAGAGGGCAAGAGACCCAGTACTTC
TRBV28	NA	TRBJ2-7	NA	CASSTRSYEQYF	TGTGCCAGCAGCACAAGATCCTACGAGCAGTACTTC
TRBV9	NA	TRBJ2-1	NA	CASSVGTAGAFDEQFF	TGTGCCAGCAGCGTAGGGACAGCCGGCGCTTTTGATGAGCAGTTCTTC
TRBV30	NA	TRBJ2-1	NA	CAWSVGGEQFF	TGTGCCTGGAGTGTAGGGGGTGAGCAGTTCTTC
TRBV5-6	NA	TRBJ2-1	TRBD1	CASSFGDRDSPGNEQFF	TGTGCCAGCAGCTTCGGAGACAGGGATTCCCCCGGCAATGAGCAGTTCTTC
TRBV29-1	NA	TRBJ1-2	NA	CSVESKDPPNYGYTF	TGCAGCGTTGAAAGCAAAGATCCCCCCAACTATGGCTACACCTTC
TRBV18	NA	TRBJ1-4	TRBD1	CASSPLLTGASEKLFF	TGTGCCAGCTCACCATTATTGACAGGGGCTTCGGAAAAACTGTTTTTT
TRBV3-1/TRBV3-2	NA	TRBJ1-1	NA	CASSQDGRGTEAFF	TGTGCCAGCAGCCAAGATGGCAGGGGCACTGAAGCTTTCTTT
TRBV5-5	NA	TRBJ1-5	NA	CASSSSGGAGSRNQPQHF	TGTGCCAGCAGCAGCTCAGGCGGGGCGGGTAGTCGCAATCAGCCCCAGCATTTT
TRBV29-1	NA	TRBJ1-1	NA	CSAFVGVINTEAFF	TGCAGCGCTTTCGTCGGGGTTATAAACACTGAAGCTTTCTTT
TRBV28	once	TRBJ2-5	NA	CASSFVSQETQYF	TGTGCCAGCAGTTTTGTCAGCCAAGAGACCCAGTACTTC
TRBV5-1	NA	TRBJ2-7	TRBD1	CASSLVGGGQDYYEQYF	TGCGCCAGCAGCTTGGTGGGTGGGGGACAGGATTACTACGAGCAGTACTTC